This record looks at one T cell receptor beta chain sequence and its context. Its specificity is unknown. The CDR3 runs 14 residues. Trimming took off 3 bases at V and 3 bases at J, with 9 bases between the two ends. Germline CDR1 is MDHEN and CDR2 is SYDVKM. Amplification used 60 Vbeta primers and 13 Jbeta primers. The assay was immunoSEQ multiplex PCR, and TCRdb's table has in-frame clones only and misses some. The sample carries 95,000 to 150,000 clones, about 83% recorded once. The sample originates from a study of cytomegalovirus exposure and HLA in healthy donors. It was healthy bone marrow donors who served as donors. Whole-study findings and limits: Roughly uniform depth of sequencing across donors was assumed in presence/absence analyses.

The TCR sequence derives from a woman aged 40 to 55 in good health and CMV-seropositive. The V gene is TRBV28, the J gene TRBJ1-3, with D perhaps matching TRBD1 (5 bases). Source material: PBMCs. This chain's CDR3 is CASSLAGGGNTIYF. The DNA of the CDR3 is TGTGCCAGCAGTTTGGCCGGGGGTGGAAACACCATATATTTT.